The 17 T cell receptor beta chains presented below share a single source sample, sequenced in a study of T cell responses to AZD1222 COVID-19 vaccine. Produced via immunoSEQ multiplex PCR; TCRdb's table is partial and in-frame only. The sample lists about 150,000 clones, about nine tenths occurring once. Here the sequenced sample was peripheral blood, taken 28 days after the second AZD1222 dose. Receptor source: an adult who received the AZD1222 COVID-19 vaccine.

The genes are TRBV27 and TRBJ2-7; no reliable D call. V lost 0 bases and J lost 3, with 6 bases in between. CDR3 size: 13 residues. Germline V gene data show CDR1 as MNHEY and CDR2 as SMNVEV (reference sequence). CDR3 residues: CASSLSPSYEQYF. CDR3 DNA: TGTGCCAGCAGTTTATCGCCCAGCTACGAGCAGTACTTC.

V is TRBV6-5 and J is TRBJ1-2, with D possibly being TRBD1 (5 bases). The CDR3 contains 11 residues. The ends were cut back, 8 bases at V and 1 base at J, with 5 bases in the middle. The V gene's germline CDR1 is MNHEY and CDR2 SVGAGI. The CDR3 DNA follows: TGTGCCAGCCAGGGTAACTATGGCTACACCTTC. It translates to CASQGNYGYTF.

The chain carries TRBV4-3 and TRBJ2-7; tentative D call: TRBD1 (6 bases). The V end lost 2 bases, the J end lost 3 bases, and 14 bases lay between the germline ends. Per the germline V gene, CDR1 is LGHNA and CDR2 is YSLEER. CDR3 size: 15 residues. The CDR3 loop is CASSQIVGQSYEQYF. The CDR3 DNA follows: TGCGCCAGCAGCCAAATCGTAGGACAGAGCTACGAGCAGTACTTC.

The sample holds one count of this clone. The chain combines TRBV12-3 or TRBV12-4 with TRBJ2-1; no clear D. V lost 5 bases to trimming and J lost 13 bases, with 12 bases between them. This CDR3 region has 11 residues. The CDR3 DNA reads TGTGCCAGCAGTCCGGGCCATATCCAGTTCTTC. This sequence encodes CASSPGHIQFF.

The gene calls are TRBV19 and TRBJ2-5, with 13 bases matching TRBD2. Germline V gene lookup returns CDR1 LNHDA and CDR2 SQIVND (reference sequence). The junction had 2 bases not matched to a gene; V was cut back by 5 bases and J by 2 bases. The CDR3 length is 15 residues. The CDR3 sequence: CASSQGLAGQETQYF. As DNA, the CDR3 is TGTGCCAGTAGTCAGGGACTAGCGGGACAAGAGACCCAGTACTTC.

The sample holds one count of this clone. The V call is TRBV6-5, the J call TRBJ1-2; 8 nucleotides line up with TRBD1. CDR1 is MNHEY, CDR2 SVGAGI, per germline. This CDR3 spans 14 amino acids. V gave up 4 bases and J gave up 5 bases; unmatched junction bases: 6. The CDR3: CASSFRDRKYGYTF. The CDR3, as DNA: TGTGCCAGCAGTTTCCGGGACAGGAAATATGGCTACACCTTC.

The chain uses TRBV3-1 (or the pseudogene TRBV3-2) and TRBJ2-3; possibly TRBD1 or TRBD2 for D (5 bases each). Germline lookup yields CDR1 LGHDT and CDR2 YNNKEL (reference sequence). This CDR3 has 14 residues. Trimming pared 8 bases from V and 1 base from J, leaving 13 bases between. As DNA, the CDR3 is TGTGCCAGCGGCATGGGGGTTGGCACAGATACGCAGTATTTT. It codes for CASGMGVGTDTQYF.

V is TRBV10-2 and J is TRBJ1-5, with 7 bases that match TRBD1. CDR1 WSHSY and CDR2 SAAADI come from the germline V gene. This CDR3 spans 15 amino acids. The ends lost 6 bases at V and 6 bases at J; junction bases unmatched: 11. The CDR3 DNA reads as TGCGCCAGCAGAGAAACAGGGGATGATATTCAGCCCCAGCATTTT. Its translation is CASRETGDDIQPQHF.

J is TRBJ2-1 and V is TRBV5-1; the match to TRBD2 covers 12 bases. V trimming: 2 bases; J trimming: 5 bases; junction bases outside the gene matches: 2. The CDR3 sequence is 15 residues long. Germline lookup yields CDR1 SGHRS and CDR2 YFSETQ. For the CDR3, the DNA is TGCGCCAGCAGCTTACGACTAGCGGGAGACAATGAGCAGTTCTTC. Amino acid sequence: CASSLRLAGDNEQFF.

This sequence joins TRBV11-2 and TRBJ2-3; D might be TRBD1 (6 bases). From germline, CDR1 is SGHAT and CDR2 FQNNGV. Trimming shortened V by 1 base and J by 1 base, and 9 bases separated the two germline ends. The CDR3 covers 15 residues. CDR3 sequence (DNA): TGTGCCAGCAGCTTAGGAAAGGGGGGCACAGATACGCAGTATTTT. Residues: CASSLGKGGTDTQYF.

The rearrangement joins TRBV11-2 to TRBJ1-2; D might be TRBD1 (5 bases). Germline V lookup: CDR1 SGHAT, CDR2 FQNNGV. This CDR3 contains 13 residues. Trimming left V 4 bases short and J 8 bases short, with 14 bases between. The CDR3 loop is CASSSFQGGGYTF. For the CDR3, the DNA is TGTGCCAGCAGCTCCTTTCAGGGAGGGGGCTACACCTTC.

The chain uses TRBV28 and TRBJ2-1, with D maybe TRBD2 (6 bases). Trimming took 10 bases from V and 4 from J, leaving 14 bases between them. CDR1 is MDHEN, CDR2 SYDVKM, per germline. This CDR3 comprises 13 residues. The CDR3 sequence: CATSGGRYNEQFF. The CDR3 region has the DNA TGTGCCACAAGCGGAGGGAGGTACAATGAGCAGTTCTTC.

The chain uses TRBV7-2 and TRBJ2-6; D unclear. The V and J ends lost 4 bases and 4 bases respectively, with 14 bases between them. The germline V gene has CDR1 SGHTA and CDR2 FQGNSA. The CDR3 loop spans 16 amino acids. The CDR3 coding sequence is TGTGCCAGCAGCTCGGCTTTTACTGGCGGGGCCAACGTCCTGACTTTC. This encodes CASSSAFTGGANVLTF.

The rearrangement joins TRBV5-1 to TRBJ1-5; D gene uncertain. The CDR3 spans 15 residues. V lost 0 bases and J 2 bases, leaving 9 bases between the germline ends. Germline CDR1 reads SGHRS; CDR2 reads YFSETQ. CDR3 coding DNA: TGCGCCAGCAGCTTGGACGCGGGAGGCAATCAGCCCCAGCATTTT. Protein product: CASSLDAGGNQPQHF.

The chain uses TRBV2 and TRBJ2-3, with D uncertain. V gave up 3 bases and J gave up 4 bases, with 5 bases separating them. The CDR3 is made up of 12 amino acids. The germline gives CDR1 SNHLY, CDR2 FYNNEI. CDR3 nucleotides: TGTGCCAGCAGTGATGATTCAGATACGCAGTATTTT. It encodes CASSDDSDTQYF.

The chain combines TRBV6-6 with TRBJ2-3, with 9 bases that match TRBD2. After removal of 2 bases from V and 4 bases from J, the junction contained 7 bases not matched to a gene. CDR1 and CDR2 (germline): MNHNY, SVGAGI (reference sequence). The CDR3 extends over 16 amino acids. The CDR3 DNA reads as TGTGCCAGCAGTTACGGTGGCGGGAGGGCCCCAGATACGCAGTATTTT. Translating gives CASSYGGGRAPDTQYF.

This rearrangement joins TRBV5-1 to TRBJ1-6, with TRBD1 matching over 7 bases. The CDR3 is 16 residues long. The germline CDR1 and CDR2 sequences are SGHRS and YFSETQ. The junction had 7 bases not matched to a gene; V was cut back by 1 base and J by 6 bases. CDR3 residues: CASSLSWTGVNSPLHF. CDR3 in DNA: TGCGCCAGCAGCTTGAGCTGGACAGGTGTTAATTCACCCCTCCACTTT.